Listed below are T cell receptor beta chains from one sample, sequenced in a study of T cells after somatic rescue of genetic block. Some clones are missing from TCRdb's copy, which holds only in-frame ones; the method was immunoSEQ multiplex PCR. The sample consists of around 70,000 clones, 80% to 95% of them appearing once. Sequencing was done on a sample of peripheral blood mononuclear cells (PBMCs). The receptors derive from a man aged 40-55 years. Both conserved end residues are part of each CDR3. A D gene is named only where the DNA matches it firmly. The size of a clone is reported for some rows only, either as once, few or many, or as a class for expanded clones.

J,D,V,size,CDR3,DNA
TRBJ2-3,TRBD1,TRBV9,NA,CASSVGTGTRTDTQYF,TGTGCCAGCAGCGTAGGGACAGGGACTCGCACAGATACGCAGTATTTT
TRBJ2-3,NA,TRBV10-2,NA,CASRWDRGITQYF,TGCGCCAGCAGATGGGACCGGGGGATTACGCAGTATTTT
TRBJ2-7,NA,TRBV19,NA,CASSMYGGPYEQYF,TGTGCCAGTAGTATGTACGGGGGGCCATACGAGCAGTACTTC
TRBJ2-2,NA,TRBV6-5,NA,CASMRGHTGELFF,TGTGCCAGCATGCGGGGGCACACCGGGGAGCTGTTTTTT
TRBJ2-7,NA,TRBV6-5,once,CASRPTRSVYEQYF,TGTGCCAGCAGACCAACACGATCCGTGTACGAGCAGTACTTC
TRBJ2-1,TRBD2,TRBV28,NA,CASSQTSGRFSYNEQFF,TGTGCCAGCAGTCAGACTAGCGGGAGGTTCTCCTACAATGAGCAGTTCTTC
TRBJ1-5,TRBD1,TRBV19,NA,CASSRTRTGGGTNQPQHF,TGTGCCAGTAGCCGGACCCGGACAGGCGGCGGGACTAATCAGCCCCAGCATTTT
TRBJ2-7,TRBD1,TRBV10-3,NA,CAISEGDSYEQYF,TGTGCCATCAGTGAGGGGGACAGCTACGAGCAGTACTTC
TRBJ2-7,NA,TRBV28,once,CASTGPYEQYF,TGTGCCAGCACCGGGCCTTACGAGCAGTACTTC
TRBJ2-7,NA,TRBV10-1,NA,CASSEKLAETYEQYF,TGCGCCAGCAGTGAGAAGCTAGCCGAGACCTACGAGCAGTACTTC
TRBJ1-5,NA,TRBV6-6,NA,CASSYDSNQPQHF,TGTGCCAGCAGTTACGACAGCAATCAGCCCCAGCATTTT
TRBJ1-1,TRBD1,TRBV7-9,NA,CASTWEQGIRAFF,TGTGCCAGCACCTGGGAACAGGGGATTAGAGCTTTCTTT
TRBJ1-5,NA,TRBV15,NA,CATSRVAGVYSNQPQHF,TGTGCCACCAGCAGAGTGGCGGGGGTGTATAGCAATCAGCCCCAGCATTTT
TRBJ1-1,TRBD1,TRBV7-2,NA,CASSLGDRNTEAFF,TGTGCCAGCAGCTTAGGGGACAGGAACACTGAAGCTTTCTTT
TRBJ1-6,NA,TRBV6-4,NA,CASSAGDNSPLHF,TGTGCCAGCAGTGCTGGGGATAATTCACCCCTCCACTTT
TRBJ2-4,NA,TRBV18,NA,CASSPPATAKNIQYF,TGTGCCAGCTCACCACCGGCCACGGCCAAAAACATTCAGTACTTC
TRBJ2-7,NA,TRBV7-2,NA,CASSLVDTYEQYF,TGTGCCAGCAGCTTAGTAGACACCTACGAGCAGTACTTC
TRBJ2-2,TRBD1,TRBV4-3,NA,CASSQDRQGAGTGELFF,TGCGCCAGCAGCCAAGATAGGCAGGGGGCAGGTACCGGGGAGCTGTTTTTT
TRBJ1-1,NA,TRBV14,once,CASSQERDTEAFF,TGTGCCAGCAGCCAAGAGAGGGACACTGAAGCTTTCTTT
TRBJ1-1,NA,TRBV18,NA,CASSPTGAGRTNTEAFF,TGTGCCAGCTCACCAACTGGGGCTGGCAGGACGAACACTGAAGCTTTCTTT
TRBJ1-1,NA,TRBV14,once,CASSPLRTDRDTEAFF,TGTGCCAGCAGCCCTTTGAGGACAGATAGAGACACTGAAGCTTTCTTT
TRBJ1-1,NA,TRBV6-5,NA,CASSYSGVSNTEAFF,TGTGCCAGCAGTTACTCTGGTGTTTCGAACACTGAAGCTTTCTTT
TRBJ2-7,TRBD2,TRBV7-9,NA,CASSVAGGVVYEQYF,TGTGCCAGCAGCGTAGCGGGGGGCGTTGTCTACGAGCAGTACTTC
TRBJ2-5,NA,TRBV28,NA,CASSLGLAVLPGDQETQYF,TGTGCCAGCAGTTTGGGCCTAGCGGTTCTCCCAGGGGACCAAGAGACCCAGTACTTC
TRBJ1-1,TRBD1,TRBV7-8,NA,CASIPMYKVGQGAEAFF,TGTGCCAGCATTCCCATGTATAAAGTGGGACAGGGGGCTGAAGCTTTCTTT
TRBJ1-3,NA,TRBV6-6,NA,CASSSSRSGNTIYF,TGTGCCAGCAGTTCCAGTCGCTCTGGAAACACCATATATTTT
TRBJ2-3,NA,TRBV5-1,NA,CASSGYGGTDTQYF,TGCGCCAGCAGCGGCTACGGGGGAACAGATACGCAGTATTTT
TRBJ1-6,TRBD1,TRBV5-4,NA,CASSGDRAASPLHF,TGTGCCAGCAGCGGGGACAGGGCGGCTTCACCCCTCCACTTT
TRBJ1-4,TRBD1,TRBV6-5,NA,CASSLQGGTAEKLFF,TGTGCCAGCAGTTTACAGGGGGGGACTGCTGAAAAACTGTTTTTT
TRBJ2-3,NA,TRBV30,NA,CAWRRDTDTQYF,TGTGCCTGGAGGCGGGACACAGATACGCAGTATTTT
TRBJ2-1,TRBD2,TRBV7-2,NA,CASSGGTSGSSEQFF,TGTGCCAGCAGCGGGGGGACTAGCGGGAGCAGTGAGCAGTTCTTC
TRBJ2-5,TRBD2,TRBV4-1,NA,CASDPGEGRQETQYF,TGCGCCAGCGATCCTGGGGAGGGCCGGCAAGAGACCCAGTACTTC
TRBJ2-4,NA,TRBV2,once,CASSSGLTVNIQYF,TGTGCCAGCAGTTCGGGCCTAACGGTAAACATTCAGTACTTC
TRBJ1-1,NA,TRBV28,NA,CASTGQLNTEAFF,TGTGCCAGCACCGGACAGTTGAACACTGAAGCTTTCTTT
TRBJ1-6,NA,TRBV21-1,NA,CASSSWSSYNSPLHF,TGTGCCAGCAGCAGTTGGAGCTCCTATAATTCACCCCTCCACTTT
TRBJ2-2,TRBD1,TRBV5-1,NA,CASSSEPGGNTGELFF,TGCGCCAGCAGCTCCGAGCCAGGGGGGAACACCGGGGAGCTGTTTTTT
TRBJ2-1,TRBD2,TRBV29-1,NA,CSDTGLAGYNEQFF,TGCAGCGATACTGGACTAGCGGGGTACAATGAGCAGTTCTTC
TRBJ2-3,NA,TRBV5-1,NA,CASHNRGRALEDTQYF,TGCGCCAGCCATAACAGGGGGAGGGCATTAGAAGATACGCAGTATTTT
TRBJ2-7,NA,TRBV10-1,NA,CASSNSYEQYF,TGCGCCAGCAGTAATTCCTACGAGCAGTACTTC
TRBJ1-1,NA,TRBV6-1,few,CASSFGPNTEAFF,TGTGCCAGCAGCTTTGGTCCGAACACTGAAGCTTTCTTT
TRBJ1-2,NA,TRBV4-2,NA,CASSRQGTNYGYTF,TGTGCCAGCAGCCGGCAGGGGACTAACTATGGCTACACCTTC
TRBJ2-7,NA,TRBV10-1,NA,CASSEGNEQYF,TGCGCCAGCAGTGAGGGAAACGAGCAGTACTTC
TRBJ2-7,NA,TRBV7-9,NA,CASSSGIAYEQYF,TGTGCCAGCAGCTCGGGAATCGCCTACGAGCAGTACTTC
TRBJ1-1,TRBD1,TRBV2,few,CASSRDREDTEAFF,TGTGCCAGCAGTCGGGACAGGGAGGATACTGAAGCTTTCTTT
TRBJ1-5,NA,TRBV6-1,once,CASSVSSFSNQPQHF,TGTGCCAGCAGTGTTTCCAGTTTTAGCAATCAGCCCCAGCATTTT
TRBJ1-6,NA,TRBV5-6,NA,CASSVRGYNSPLHF,TGTGCCAGCAGCGTCAGGGGTTACAATTCACCCCTCCACTTT
TRBJ2-3,NA,TRBV7-9,NA,CASSPGPTEGTDTQYF,TGTGCCAGCAGCCCCGGGCCCACCGAGGGCACAGATACGCAGTATTTT
TRBJ2-4,TRBD2,TRBV4-1,NA,CASSQGSGGALLKNIQYF,TGCGCCAGCAGCCAGGGTAGCGGGGGGGCTTTGCTAAAAAACATTCAGTACTTC
TRBJ2-4,NA,TRBV21-1,once,CASSKDRGRNIQYF,TGTGCCAGCAGCAAGGACAGGGGGCGAAACATTCAGTACTTC
TRBJ1-4,NA,TRBV30,NA,CAWSVHNEKLFF,TGTGCCTGGAGTGTCCATAATGAAAAACTGTTTTTT
TRBJ1-3,NA,TRBV28,NA,CASSLLSSGNTIYF,TGTGCCAGCAGTTTACTTAGCTCTGGAAACACCATATATTTT
TRBJ1-4,TRBD1,TRBV5-1,NA,CASRDQGAGEKLFF,TGCGCCAGCAGAGACCAGGGGGCTGGAGAAAAACTGTTTTTT
TRBJ1-2,NA,TRBV5-1,NA,CASSLDGDYGYTF,TGCGCCAGCAGCTTGGACGGCGACTATGGCTACACCTTC